This T cell receptor (beta chain) stems from a study of cytomegalovirus exposure and HLA in healthy donors. At the level of the study: As an earlier analysis found, some 170 million T cells yielded 100 million to 130 million unique TCR beta sequences.

General study points: Through in vitro validation, a few CMV-associated chains were shown to be specific for CMV antigens. A missense variant in DCLRE1C was later tied to TCR beta V- and J-gene trimming.

The PCR contained 60 Vbeta and 13 Jbeta primers. Original methodology: A later analysis tallied some 84 million unique TCR beta chains, 9 million to 12 million of them shared. Profiled with immunoSEQ multiplex PCR; TCRdb holds only in-frame clones, not every one. V and J calls and clone size come straight from that table; D and trimming were deduced from the DNA. The sample shows 150,000 to 200,000 clones, 80% to 90% of them seen only once. Worth noting for this clone: The antigen is unknown.

CDR1 and CDR2 from the germline V gene are MNHEY and SMNVEV (reference sequence). The CDR3 totals 16 residues. Trimming took 4 bases from V and 3 from J; bases not matched to a gene: 11. The receptor was derived from a girl between 10 and 17 years old in good health and CMV-seropositive. The chain employs TRBV27 and TRBJ1-1, with TRBD1 identical over 7 bases. Sample: PBMCs. As DNA, the CDR3 is TGTGCCAGCAGTTCGAACCGACAGGGCCCTTACACTGAAGCTTTCTTT. Residues: CASSSNRQGPYTEAFF.